These T cell receptor beta chains were read from a single sample in a study of cytomegalovirus exposure and HLA in healthy donors. Clones were read by immunoSEQ multiplex PCR, and TCRdb kept only the in-frame ones, dropping some. Of over 200,000 clones in the sample, almost 85% were seen once. The sample was PBMCs. These receptors were taken from a woman aged 40 to 55 in good health and CMV-seronegative. Both conserved end residues are part of each CDR3. The D gene is left open where the match is weak. Some rows mark clone size as missing; the rest say once, few, many or name a class of expanded clone.

TRBJ1-1,-,-,TRBV29-1,CSVGGKGGMNTEAFF,TGCAGCGTTGGAGGGAAGGGGGGGATGAACACTGAAGCTTTCTTT
TRBJ1-1,-,TRBD1,TRBV2,CASSEVIGTGETEAFF,TGTGCCAGCAGTGAAGTCATTGGGACAGGGGAAACTGAAGCTTTCTTT
TRBJ2-7,-,TRBD1,TRBV12-5,CASLPGTVVHEQYF,TGTGCTAGTCTACCCGGGACAGTAGTCCACGAGCAGTACTTC
TRBJ1-1,-,TRBD1,TRBV27,CASSLSKPGQGSWNTEAFF,TGTGCCAGCAGTTTATCGAAACCGGGACAGGGGTCCTGGAACACTGAAGCTTTCTTT
TRBJ1-5,-,-,TRBV19,CASSPNTNQPQHF,TGTGCCAGTAGTCCCAACACCAATCAGCCCCAGCATTTT
TRBJ1-5,-,TRBD1,TRBV18,CASSTEGAGQPQHF,TGTGCCAGCTCAACCGAGGGGGCGGGTCAGCCCCAGCATTTT
TRBJ2-5,-,TRBD2,TRBV7-9,CASSPRGLAGGVQETQYF,TGTGCCAGCAGCCCACGTGGGCTAGCGGGGGGGGTCCAAGAGACCCAGTACTTC
TRBJ1-3,-,-,TRBV5-6,CASSLAGGDSGNTIYF,TGTGCCAGCAGCTTGGCCGGGGGAGATTCTGGAAACACCATATATTTT
TRBJ1-6,-,-,TRBV11-2,CASSLDPRGSSYNSPLHF,TGTGCCAGCAGCTTAGACCCAAGGGGGAGCTCCTATAATTCACCCCTCCACTTT
TRBJ2-5,-,TRBD2,TRBV5-1,CASSPLAGDQETQYF,TGCGCCAGCAGCCCCCTAGCGGGGGATCAAGAGACCCAGTACTTC
TRBJ2-7,-,-,TRBV7-9,CASSLLGVSYEQYF,TGTGCCAGCAGCCTTTTGGGAGTCTCCTACGAGCAGTACTTC
TRBJ2-7,few,TRBD1,TRBV10-3,CAISDRDRGDYEQYF,TGTGCCATCAGTGACCGGGACAGGGGGGACTACGAGCAGTACTTC
TRBJ2-7,-,-,TRBV13,CASSLKTRNYEQYF,TGTGCCAGCAGCCTAAAGACACGAAACTACGAGCAGTACTTC
TRBJ1-6,-,-,TRBV5-1,CASSLGARGEFNSPLHF,TGCGCCAGCAGCTTGGGGGCCCGGGGGGAATTTAATTCACCCCTCCACTTT
TRBJ2-7,-,TRBD1,TRBV28,CASSLRGQVPYEQYF,TGTGCCAGCAGTTTAAGAGGACAGGTCCCTTACGAGCAGTACTTC
TRBJ2-7,few,-,TRBV10-3,CAISDGYEQYF,TGTGCCATCAGTGACGGCTACGAGCAGTACTTC
TRBJ2-3,once,TRBD2,TRBV18,CASSPSSGGTDTQYF,TGTGCCAGCTCACCTTCAAGCGGGGGCACAGATACGCAGTATTTT
TRBJ2-6,-,TRBD1,TRBV25-1,CANRSLGTDLSGANVLTF,TGTGCCAACCGTTCTCTCGGGACAGACCTCTCTGGGGCCAACGTCCTGACTTTC
TRBJ1-1,-,TRBD1,TRBV5-1,CASSLEMGQNTETFF,TGCGCCAGCAGCTTGGAAATGGGACAGAACACTGAAACTTTCTTT
TRBJ1-2,-,-,TRBV5-1,CASSSGGDKYGYTF,TGCGCCAGCAGCTCTGGGGGGGACAAATATGGCTACACCTTC
TRBJ2-7,-,TRBD1,TRBV6-5,CASSPQGQVHEQYF,TGTGCCAGCAGTCCCCAGGGACAGGTCCACGAGCAGTACTTC
TRBJ1-2,once,-,TRBV19,CASSPHLPGGGNYGYTF,TGTGCCAGTAGCCCCCACTTGCCGGGTGGCGGCAACTATGGCTACACCTTC
TRBJ2-1,-,-,TRBV5-1,CASSLGQYNEQFF,TGCGCCAGCAGCTTGGGACAGTACAATGAGCAGTTCTTC
TRBJ1-1,-,-,TRBV16,CASSGRQASLGAEAFF,TGTGCCAGCAGCGGCAGGCAGGCGTCACTGGGCGCTGAAGCTTTCTTT
TRBJ1-4,-,TRBD1,TRBV28,CASSLDRGREKLFF,TGTGCCAGCAGTTTGGACAGGGGCAGGGAAAAACTGTTTTTT
TRBJ2-5,-,TRBD2,TRBV5-1,CASSLGLAGGQETQYF,TGCGCCAGCAGCCTCGGACTAGCGGGGGGCCAAGAGACCCAGTACTTC
TRBJ2-5,-,-,TRBV11-3,CASSLTQDYQETQYF,TGTGCCAGCAGCTTAACCCAGGATTATCAAGAGACCCAGTACTTC
TRBJ1-5,-,TRBD1,TRBV7-2,CASSLKGQGARGQPQHF,TGTGCCAGCAGCTTAAAGGGTCAGGGGGCTCGGGGTCAGCCCCAGCATTTT
TRBJ1-1,-,-,TRBV9,CASSVEQFMNTEAFF,TGTGCCAGCAGCGTAGAACAGTTCATGAACACTGAAGCTTTCTTT
TRBJ1-5,-,-,TRBV5-6,CASSLIFDSHQPQHF,TGTGCCAGCAGCTTGATTTTCGACAGTCATCAGCCCCAGCATTTT
TRBJ2-7,-,TRBD1,TRBV5-6,CASSWTGFGEQYF,TGTGCCAGCAGTTGGACAGGGTTTGGCGAGCAGTACTTC
TRBJ1-2,-,-,TRBV18,CASSPPVRSGYTF,TGTGCCAGCTCACCACCGGTACGGAGTGGCTACACCTTC
TRBJ1-5,-,-,TRBV7-3,CASSFTGSPYHYSNQPQHF,TGTGCCAGCAGTTTTACCGGGTCCCCCTACCACTATAGCAATCAGCCCCAGCATTTT
TRBJ1-1,-,TRBD1,TRBV7-2,CASSFWDSLYTEAFF,TGTGCCAGCAGCTTTTGGGACAGCTTATACACTGAAGCTTTCTTT
TRBJ1-4,-,-,TRBV5-8,CASSFGREVEKLFF,TGTGCCAGCAGCTTCGGCAGGGAGGTGGAAAAACTGTTTTTT
TRBJ1-2,-,TRBD1,TRBV29-1,CSAEAGGGGYTF,TGCAGCGCCGAGGCAGGGGGCGGAGGCTACACCTTC
TRBJ2-5,-,-,TRBV29-1,CSVDEETQYF,TGCAGCGTTGACGAAGAGACCCAGTACTTC